The rows below give T cell receptor beta chains drawn from one sample of a study of T-cell reconstitution after alpha-beta-depleted transplantation in children. TCRdb analysed the PCR reads with MiXCR anew, one entry per CDR3 protein. The sample has 190,000 or so distinct CDR3 sequences; just under 6.5% are singletons. Source: PBMCs, taken before TCRalphabeta/CD19-depleted stem cell transplant. The receptor set was obtained from a girl in the first two years of life with combined immunodeficiency, due to receive a stem cell transplant. The CDR3 runs from the conserved cysteine through the conserved F or W. Fields, in order: clone size, D gene, J gene, V gene, CDR3 protein, CDR3 DNA. D genes are given only for firm matches. Only some rows state a clone size, as once, few, many or a class for expanded clones.

clone_size: many
d_call: TRBD2
j_call: TRBJ2-5
v_call: TRBV7-8
cdr3_aa: CASSPGRVGKTQYF
cdr3_nt: TGTGCCAGCAGCCCAGGGAGGGTAGGGAAGACCCAGTACTTC

clone_size: many
d_call: -
j_call: TRBJ2-1
v_call: TRBV20-1
cdr3_aa: CSARRSNEQFF
cdr3_nt: TGCAGTGCTAGAAGGAGCAATGAGCAGTTCTTC

clone_size: many
d_call: -
j_call: TRBJ1-2
v_call: TRBV27
cdr3_aa: CASSLDKFYGYTF
cdr3_nt: TGTGCCAGCAGTTTAGACAAGTTTTATGGCTACACCTTC

clone_size: many
d_call: -
j_call: TRBJ2-3
v_call: TRBV7-6
cdr3_aa: CASTKTSRSTDTQYF
cdr3_nt: TGTGCCAGCACCAAGACGAGCAGAAGCACAGATACGCAGTATTTT

clone_size: many
d_call: -
j_call: TRBJ2-7
v_call: TRBV7-9
cdr3_aa: CASSQGRDVYEQYF
cdr3_nt: TGTGCCAGCAGCCAAGGGCGGGACGTCTACGAGCAGTACTTC

clone_size: many
d_call: -
j_call: TRBJ2-2
v_call: TRBV20-1
cdr3_aa: CSAPTTKGEFDFIGELFF
cdr3_nt: TGCAGTGCCCCAACAACCAAGGGGGAGTTTGATTTTATCGGGGAGCTGTTTTTT

clone_size: many
d_call: -
j_call: TRBJ1-6
v_call: TRBV12-3/TRBV12-4
cdr3_aa: CASSLAPTVANSPLHF
cdr3_nt: TGTGCCAGCAGTTTAGCCCCTACAGTTGCCAATTCACCCCTCCACTTT

clone_size: few
d_call: TRBD1
j_call: TRBJ2-1
v_call: TRBV11-2
cdr3_aa: CASSFRDRGRNEQFF
cdr3_nt: TGTGCCAGCAGCTTCCGGGACAGGGGGAGGAATGAGCAGTTCTTC

clone_size: many
d_call: -
j_call: TRBJ2-2
v_call: TRBV6-5
cdr3_aa: CASSPLSNTGELFF
cdr3_nt: TGTGCCAGCTCCCCCCTCTCCAACACCGGGGAGCTGTTTTTT

clone_size: many
d_call: TRBD1
j_call: TRBJ1-1
v_call: TRBV7-9
cdr3_aa: CASSARGQALNTEAFF
cdr3_nt: TGTGCCAGCAGCGCCCGGGGACAGGCTCTGAACACTGAAGCTTTCTTT

clone_size: -
d_call: -
j_call: TRBJ2-1
v_call: TRBV29-1
cdr3_aa: CSVEETGTLYNEQFF
cdr3_nt: TGCAGCGTTGAGGAAACCGGGACACTGTACAATGAGCAGTTCTTC

clone_size: many
d_call: -
j_call: TRBJ2-7
v_call: TRBV7-3
cdr3_aa: CASSPSPGHFYEQYF
cdr3_nt: TGTGCCAGCAGCCCCAGCCCGGGACATTTCTACGAGCAGTACTTC

clone_size: many
d_call: -
j_call: TRBJ1-1
v_call: TRBV5-1
cdr3_aa: CASSLPEAGLRAFF
cdr3_nt: TGCGCCAGCAGCTTACCCGAGGCAGGCCTAAGGGCTTTCTTT

clone_size: few
d_call: -
j_call: TRBJ2-7
v_call: TRBV20-1
cdr3_aa: CCARDQQIPDSHEQYF
cdr3_nt: TGCTGTGCTAGAGATCAACAGATCCCAGACAGTCACGAGCAGTACTTC

clone_size: many
d_call: TRBD1
j_call: TRBJ2-5
v_call: TRBV4-1
cdr3_aa: CASSQETGVTSQETQYF
cdr3_nt: TGCGCCAGCAGCCAGGAAACAGGGGTTACTTCACAAGAGACCCAGTACTTC

clone_size: many
d_call: -
j_call: TRBJ2-1
v_call: TRBV9
cdr3_aa: CASSVGDRSYNEQFF
cdr3_nt: TGTGCCAGCAGCGTAGGGGATCGCTCCTACAATGAGCAGTTCTTC

clone_size: -
d_call: -
j_call: TRBJ1-5
v_call: TRBV6-2/TRBV6-3
cdr3_aa: CASSYALTDRRDQPQHF
cdr3_nt: TGTGCCAGCAGTTACGCACTTACAGACAGGAGGGATCAGCCCCAGCATTTT

clone_size: many
d_call: -
j_call: TRBJ2-7
v_call: TRBV5-1
cdr3_aa: CASSLDTSYEQYF
cdr3_nt: TGTGCCAGCAGCTTAGATACAAGCTACGAGCAGTACTTC

clone_size: few
d_call: -
j_call: TRBJ1-2
v_call: TRBV6-5
cdr3_aa: CASSRTVNYGYTF
cdr3_nt: TGTGCCAGCAGTAGGACGGTAAACTATGGCTACACCTTC

clone_size: many
d_call: TRBD1
j_call: TRBJ1-4
v_call: TRBV5-1
cdr3_aa: CASSLGQGSNEKLFF
cdr3_nt: TGCGCCAGCAGCTTGGGACAGGGAAGTAATGAAAAACTGTTTTTT